The 19 T cell receptor beta chains reported below all come from one sample, sequenced in a study of blood T cells in healthy people across ages. Using a J-beta primer mix together with a sample-barcoded 5' primer, a second PCR was run for roughly 7 to 11 cycles. MiXCR was run by TCRdb on the 5' RACE reads, yielding one entry per CDR3 protein. The sample includes about 640,000 distinct CDR3 sequences, approximately 50% of them seen just once. The specimen was blood. The receptors shown here come from a man aged 55 to 70 in good health.

The rearrangement links TRBV6-5 to TRBJ2-5, with TRBD2 identical over 13 bases. Germline CDR1 MNHEY, CDR2 SVGAGI. V shed 4 bases, J shed 11 bases, and the junction held 7 bases outside the gene matches. The CDR3 totals 14 residues. The CDR3 coding sequence is TGTGCCAGCAGTTCGGGACTAGCGGGGATCAAGCAGTACTTC. Encoded protein: CASSSGLAGIKQYF.

The chain links TRBV20-1 to TRBJ2-6; D unclear. The germline V gene has CDR1 DFQATT and CDR2 SNEGSKA (reference sequence). CDR3 length: 14 amino acids. Trimming stripped 5 bases from V and 4 bases from J, with 12 bases between. The CDR3, as DNA: TGCAGTGCTCGCTCTCCTGGGGGGGCCAACGTCCTGACTTTC. Translating it yields CSARSPGGANVLTF.

V is TRBV12-3 or TRBV12-4 and J is TRBJ2-1; D is perhaps TRBD1 (5 bases). V lost 5 bases and J 4 bases, leaving 9 bases between the germline ends. The CDR3 is 13 amino acids. The CDR3 region has the DNA TGTGCCAGCAGTACGTCAGGGTACAATGAGCAGTTCTTC. Encoded protein: CASSTSGYNEQFF.

This sequence joins TRBV12-3 or TRBV12-4 and TRBJ1-1, with D possibly matching TRBD1 (6 bases). This CDR3 contains 14 residues. Trimming removed 3 bases from V and 4 bases from J, with 12 bases in between. Here the CDR3 reads CASSFSQGRTEAFF. In nucleotides, the CDR3 is TGTGCCAGCAGTTTTAGCCAGGGGCGCACTGAAGCTTTCTTT.

This clonotype was detected a few times. The CDR3 loop is CASSETVYQETQYF. CDR3 coding DNA: TGCGCCAGCAGTGAAACAGTCTACCAAGAGACCCAGTACTTC. The rearrangement joins TRBV10-1 to TRBJ2-5; D call uncertain. The ends were cut back, 3 bases at V and 0 bases at J, with 8 bases in the middle. This CDR3 contains 14 residues. In germline, CDR1 is WNHNN, CDR2 SYGVQD (reference sequence).

The chain has TRBV6-2 or TRBV6-3 and TRBJ2-1, with 10 bases aligning to TRBD2. Germline V gene lookup returns CDR1 MNHEY and CDR2 SVGEGT. With 4 bases clipped from V and 6 bases from J, the junction kept 9 bases outside the gene matches. This CDR3 is 16 amino acids long. CDR3 coding DNA: TGTGCCAGCAGTTCCCATAGCGGGGGGAGACCCAATGAGCAGTTCTTC. This sequence encodes CASSSHSGGRPNEQFF.

The V gene is TRBV7-9, the J gene TRBJ2-1; the D is unclear. This CDR3 spans 14 amino acids. Per germline, CDR1 SEHNR and CDR2 FQNEAQ (reference sequence). V shed 5 bases and J shed 6 bases, with 14 bases lying between them. The CDR3 region is CASSPGYEANEQFF. DNA of the CDR3: TGTGCCAGCAGCCCCGGGTATGAGGCCAATGAGCAGTTCTTC.

This clonotype was seen only a few times. The chain has TRBV10-3 and TRBJ1-2; maybe TRBD1 (6 bases). Per the germline V gene, CDR1 is ENHRY and CDR2 is SYGVKD. Trimming stripped 3 bases from V and 4 bases from J, with 6 bases between. The CDR3 sequence is 12 residues long. CDR3 bases: TGTGCCATCAGTGACAGGGGCTATGGCTACACCTTC. It is translated as CAISDRGYGYTF.

The chain employs TRBV2 and TRBJ2-7; D ambiguous. The CDR3 loop spans 14 amino acids. Trimming removed 4 bases from V and 2 bases from J, with 12 bases in between. Looked up from germline, CDR1 is SNHLY and CDR2 is FYNNEI. The CDR3 region has the DNA TGTGCCAGCAGTGGAGCTGCACGGCCCTACGAGCAGTACTTC. Translation gives CASSGAARPYEQYF.

The chain employs TRBV28 and TRBJ2-3; D possibly corresponds to TRBD2 (5 bases). Trimming took off 6 bases at V and 6 bases at J, with 16 bases between the two ends. The CDR3 consists of 14 residues. CDR1 and CDR2 (germline): MDHEN, SYDVKM. In DNA form, the CDR3 reads TGTGCCAGCAGCCCGCCGGGGTCGGGCGATACGCAGTATTTT. Encoded protein: CASSPPGSGDTQYF.

The chain carries TRBV5-1 and TRBJ2-7; 7 bases agree with TRBD2. The germline gives CDR1 SGHRS, CDR2 YFSETQ. The CDR3 totals 17 residues. With V trimmed by 0 bases and J by 2 bases, 11 bases remained unmatched. The CDR3 DNA reads as TGCGCCAGCAGCTTGGCCCCAAGGGAGGGAATCCCCTACGAGCAGTACTTC. It yields the protein CASSLAPREGIPYEQYF.

V usage is TRBV6-5 and J usage is TRBJ2-3; 7 bases agree with TRBD2. The CDR3 has 18 amino acids. The ends lost 2 bases at V and 6 bases at J; junction bases unmatched: 17. Germline assignment: CDR1 MNHEY and CDR2 SVGAGI. The CDR3 DNA sequence: TGTGCCAGCAGTTACCCACAAACAGCGGGGACCCAGCAGGATACGCAGTATTTT. Its translation is CASSYPQTAGTQQDTQYF.

The CDR3 region is CASSRFDRGDQETQYF. DNA for the CDR3: TGTGCCAGCAGCCGTTTTGACAGGGGGGACCAAGAGACCCAGTACTTC. V is TRBV11-1 and J is TRBJ2-5, with TRBD1 identical over 9 bases. V lost 5 bases, J lost 0 bases, and 7 bases stayed unmatched. The CDR3 sequence is 16 residues long. Germline CDR1 SGHAT, CDR2 FQDESV (reference sequence).

A remark on this clonotype: Relative to the germline gene, one junction end is altered; a read error may explain this. The chain couples TRBV12-3 or TRBV12-4 to TRBJ2-7; TRBD1 or TRBD2 may be the D gene (5 bases each). This CDR3 has 13 residues. The CDR3 nucleotides are TGTGCCTGCAGCTCCGGGACCCTCTACGAGCAGTACTTC. Its translation is CACSSGTLYEQYF.

The chain has TRBV12-3 or TRBV12-4 and TRBJ2-7; a weak D match, TRBD2 (7 bases). This CDR3 contains 14 residues. Deletions cut 5 bases from V and 3 bases from J, with 14 bases between. This chain's CDR3 is CASSTRGGDYEQYF. Written as DNA, the CDR3 is TGTGCCAGCAGTACCAGGGGAGGGGACTACGAGCAGTACTTC.

J is TRBJ1-1 and V is TRBV6-1, with 7 positions matching TRBD1. Per germline, CDR1 MNHNS and CDR2 SASEGT. V lost 7 bases, J lost 0 bases, and 17 bases stayed unmatched. The CDR3 length is 18 residues. CDR3 nucleotides: TGTGCCAGCAATGTCGGTAGGGCGAAGGGACAGTTGAACACTGAAGCTTTCTTT. Protein: CASNVGRAKGQLNTEAFF.

V gene TRBV6-5 combines with J gene TRBJ2-3; 7 nucleotides match TRBD1. The germline V gene encodes CDR1 MNHEY and CDR2 SVGAGI. J lost 2 bases, V lost 2 bases, and 7 bases had no gene match. The CDR3 has 16 amino acids. CDR3 loop: CASSYTPGQTTDTQYF. CDR3 coding DNA: TGTGCCAGCAGTTACACACCGGGACAGACCACAGATACGCAGTATTTT.

The chain uses TRBV5-1 and TRBJ1-1; 8 bases match TRBD1. CDR1 and CDR2 from the germline V gene are SGHRS and YFSETQ. The CDR3 totals 15 residues. Unmatched junction bases numbered 8, after V lost 4 bases and J lost 3 bases. CDR3 in amino acids: CASSLRTGSDTEAFF. Here the CDR3 DNA reads TGCGCCAGCAGCCTCCGGACAGGGTCGGACACTGAAGCTTTCTTT.

V is TRBV29-1 and J is TRBJ1-1; D possibly corresponds to TRBD1 (5 bases). Germline CDR1 and CDR2: SQVTM and ANQGSEA. V lost 3 bases and J 4 bases, leaving 9 bases between the germline ends. The CDR3 extends over 12 amino acids. The chain's CDR3 is CSVDEGRTEAFF. Written as DNA, the CDR3 is TGCAGCGTTGACGAGGGGCGCACTGAAGCTTTCTTT.